This T cell receptor beta chain was found in a study of T cells after yellow fever vaccination. The CDR3 contains 16 residues. The J segment lost 7 bases and the V segment lost 2 bases, leaving 5 bases of the junction unmatched. Germline V gives CDR1 SGDLS, CDR2 YYNGEE. 5'RACE template switching produced TCR cDNA carrying a universal primer site and UMIs. Each CDR3 protein is one row after TCRdb ran MiXCR on the 5' RACE reads. Of almost 600,000 distinct CDR3 sequences in the sample, roughly 13% were seen once. This chain joins TRBV9 and TRBJ2-1; 14 positions match TRBD2. This clonotype was obtained from a man aged 30-40 years who received the YFV17D yellow fever vaccine. The sequencing here drew on PBMCs, taken on the day of the yellow fever booster vaccination. The CDR3 spells CASSVGTSGRLNEQFF. The CDR3 coding sequence is TGTGCCAGCAGCGTCGGGACTAGCGGGAGACTGAATGAGCAGTTCTTC.